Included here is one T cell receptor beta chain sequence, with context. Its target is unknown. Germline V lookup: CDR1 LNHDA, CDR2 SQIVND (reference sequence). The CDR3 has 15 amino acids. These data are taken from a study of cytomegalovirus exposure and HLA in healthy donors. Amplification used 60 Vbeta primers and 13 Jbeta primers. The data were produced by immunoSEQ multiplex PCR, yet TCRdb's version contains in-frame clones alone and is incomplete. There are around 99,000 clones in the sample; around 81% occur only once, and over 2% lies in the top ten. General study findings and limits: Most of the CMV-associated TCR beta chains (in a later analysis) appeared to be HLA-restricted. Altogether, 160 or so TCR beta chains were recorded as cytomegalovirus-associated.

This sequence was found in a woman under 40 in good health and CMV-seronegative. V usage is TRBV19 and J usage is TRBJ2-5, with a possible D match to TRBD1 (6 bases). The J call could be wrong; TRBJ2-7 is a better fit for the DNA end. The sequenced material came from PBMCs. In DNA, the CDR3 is TGTGCCAGTAGTATAGGAAGAGGGGGTGCCTACGAGCAGTACTTC. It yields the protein CASSIGRGGAYEQYF.